The 6 T cell receptor beta chains given below trace back to one sample, sequenced in a study of blood T cell repertoires in COVID-19. Sequencing used immunoSEQ multiplex PCR; TCRdb keeps in-frame clones, though not all of them. The sample comprises hundreds of thousands of clones, approximately 86% of which are singletons, and more than 4.5% rests with the top ten. Sequenced: peripheral blood. The receptors here all came from an elderly woman with active or convalescent COVID-19.

The genes are TRBV6-2 or TRBV6-3 and TRBJ1-5; D is uncertain. The V and J ends lost 2 bases and 5 bases respectively, with 10 bases between them. Germline V lookup: CDR1 MNHEY, CDR2 SVGEGT. The CDR3 has 14 residues. CDR3 DNA sequence: TGTGCCAGCAGTTACGACTCCGGCTATCAGCCCCAGCATTTT. It translates to CASSYDSGYQPQHF.

CDR3 sequence (DNA): TGTGCCAGCAGCCGACTAGGAGAGGAGGGCACTGAAGCTTTCTTT. It encodes CASSRLGEEGTEAFF. The rearrangement links TRBV5-4 to TRBJ1-1, with D unresolved. CDR1 and CDR2 (germline): SGHNT, YYREEE (reference sequence). This CDR3 has 15 residues. V was clipped by 4 bases and J by 4 bases, with 17 bases between them.

The chain carries TRBV28 and TRBJ1-6; TRBD1 matches 8 bases. V lost 5 bases, J lost 6 bases, and 6 bases stayed unmatched. CDR1 is MDHEN and CDR2 is SYDVKM in the germline V gene. The CDR3 loop spans 15 amino acids. The CDR3 protein is CASSNQGAGNSPLHF. In nucleotides, the CDR3 is TGTGCCAGCAGTAACCAGGGGGCGGGTAATTCACCCCTCCACTTT.

This clone was seen a handful of times. The chain joins TRBV11-2 to TRBJ2-3; weak D call: TRBD2 (7 bases). V shed 1 base and J shed 2 bases, with 13 bases lying between them. The CDR3 contains 16 residues. Per the germline V gene, CDR1 is SGHAT and CDR2 is FQNNGV. DNA for the CDR3: TGTGCCAGCAGCTTAGTGGGGGGGCCCTCCACAGATACGCAGTATTTT. This gives the protein CASSLVGGPSTDTQYF.

This chain joins TRBV19 and TRBJ2-7; maybe TRBD1 (6 bases). Trimming removed 6 bases from V and 0 bases from J, with 9 bases in between. Germline V lookup: CDR1 LNHDA, CDR2 SQIVND (reference sequence). This CDR3 region has 13 residues. CDR3 DNA sequence: TGTGCCAGTAGGGACAGCTACTCCTACGAGCAGTACTTC. It specifies CASRDSYSYEQYF.

This sequence joins TRBV1 and TRBJ1-5; TRBD1, the D gene given by the table, was not confirmed from the DNA. TRBV1 is noted as a pseudogene. The CDR3 loop spans 16 amino acids. CDR3: CTSSQKTAHRPQPQHF. The DNA for the CDR3 is TGCACCAGCAGCCAAAAGACAGCCCATAGGCCTCAGCCCCAGCATTTT.